This TCR beta chain was obtained from a study of CD8+ T cells in alopecia areata (dated by TCRdb to 2017 to 2018). About the full investigation: The treated patients took part in an open-label pilot trial in which moderate-to-severe alopecia areata was treated with oral tofacitinib at 5 to 10 mg twice daily. Patients stayed on tofacitinib for 6 to 18 months and then had 6 months of follow-up off drug so that delayed response and recurrence could be assessed. For the treated patients, the SALT score, which quantifies what percentage of scalp surface area is affected, served as the measure of disease severity. High-throughput TCRbeta sequencing was used to examine T cell clonal expansion in alopecia areata in both the C3H/HeJ mouse model and human patients. In humans, TCRbeta sequencing was performed on scalp tissue and on sorted CD4+ and CD8+ peripheral blood T cells from healthy controls and from patients with patchy or totalis/universalis alopecia areata. Tofacitinib-treated patients had biopsies at baseline and at 4 and 24 weeks of treatment, with a later scalp biopsy in several patients. Scalp clonality was compared across normal scalp (n=4), patchy alopecia areata scalp (n=8), and alopecia totalis/universalis scalp (n=8). The RNA source kit depended on sample type: the PAXgene miRNA kit for fixed scalp, the miRNeasy kit for PBMCs, and the RNeasy kit for mouse skin. TCRbeta CDR3 regions were amplified by immunoSEQ multiplex PCR with 35 Vbeta forward and 13 Jbeta reverse primers.

On this clone: The antigen it recognizes is unknown. No much larger clone is present one base from it, and per-base qualities are unavailable.

Receptor amplification or capture employed the immunoSEQ multiplex PCR assay. To provide template for TCR sequencing, every sample had RNA extracted and reverse transcribed into cDNA. First-strand cDNA was synthesized using SuperScript III with a 2:1 mix of oligo-dT and random hexamers. Amplification bias was assessed with a synthetic immune receptor repertoire, and residual bias was removed computationally. Turning to the authors' computational methods: Raw reads were preprocessed to remove errors, and CDR3 was defined by IMGT conventions from the conserved cysteine to phenylalanine. To get clonality, Shannon entropy was normalized by log2 of the number of productive unique TCRs and the result was subtracted from 1. CD4 or CD8 identity of scalp clones was inferred by cross-referencing scalp TCRbeta sequences with sorted blood CD4 and CD8 repertoires. TCRdb mirrors the immuneACCESS table, restricted to in-frame sequences. Some clones are absent from its copies; in checked studies, under half trace to an unresolved V gene, and the reason for the others is unknown. V and J calls and clone size follow that table, whereas D and trimming were derived from the DNA. A total of 210,000 or so clones appear in this sample, approximately 72% of them only once. The ten biggest clones cover over 1% of the sample.

The treatment or condition label of this sample denotes: oral pan-JAK inhibitor, 5-10 mg twice daily. Lesional scalp punch biopsies and peripheral blood were obtained from alopecia areata patients. After PBMCs were isolated by density centrifugation and stained for CD3, CD4 and CD8, a FACSAria was used to sort CD4+ and CD8+ T cells. The germline V gene supplies CDR1 SGHDT and CDR2 YYEEEE. The cysteine opens and the phenylalanine closes a CDR3 of 13 amino acids. Only the CDR3 DNA stays, 39 bases, in frame from base 1. V gives up 2 bases and J gives up 7 bases, and the segment between their germline ends measures 12 bases. Broad study findings and their caveats: Lesional scalp, especially in alopecia totalis/universalis, showed higher clonality and more expanded CD8+ clones than normal scalp, suggesting antigenic drive. Because the treated cohort was small and included a single nonresponder, larger studies are needed to assess links between baseline CD8+ expansion and response. Resident alphabeta T cells in normal human skin are also sequenced, complicating scalp TCR repertoire analysis, unlike mouse skin dominated by gammadelta T cells. Scalp clonality and the number of expanded CD8+ clones among the top 100 scalp clones were significantly decreased by tofacitinib. During tofacitinib treatment, many expanded lesional clones stuck around in both scalp and blood, and this persistence may partly explain why relapse happens after treatment is stopped. TCR sequences shared between patients were less clear than in mice, possibly partly because of HLA diversity in the patient population.

The sequence came from a human donor with alopecia areata. The rearranged segments are TRBV5-6 and TRBJ1-1; TRBD1 might be the D gene, on 5 matching bases. Specimen: CD4+ T cells sorted from blood, collected around week 42, from a patient treated with tofacitinib. The CDR3 region reads CASSFTAGGEAFF. The nucleotide sequence is given as TGTGCCAGCAGCTTTACAGCGGGGGGTGAAGCTTTCTTT.